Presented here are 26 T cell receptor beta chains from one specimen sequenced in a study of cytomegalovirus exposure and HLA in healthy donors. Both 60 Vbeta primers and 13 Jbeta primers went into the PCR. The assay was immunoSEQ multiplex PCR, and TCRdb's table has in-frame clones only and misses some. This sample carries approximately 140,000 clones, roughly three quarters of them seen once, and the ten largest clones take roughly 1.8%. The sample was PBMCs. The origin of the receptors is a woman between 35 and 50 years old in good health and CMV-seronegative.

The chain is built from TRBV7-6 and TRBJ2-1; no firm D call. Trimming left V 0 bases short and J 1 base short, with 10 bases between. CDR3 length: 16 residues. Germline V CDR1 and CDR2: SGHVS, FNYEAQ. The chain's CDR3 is CASSLATRTSYNEQFF. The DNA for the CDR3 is TGTGCCAGCAGCTTAGCCACCCGAACTTCCTACAATGAGCAGTTCTTC.

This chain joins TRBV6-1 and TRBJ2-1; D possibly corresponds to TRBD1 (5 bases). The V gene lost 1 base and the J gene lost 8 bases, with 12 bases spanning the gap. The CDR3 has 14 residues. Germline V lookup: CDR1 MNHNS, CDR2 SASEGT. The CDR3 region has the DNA TGTGCCAGCAGTGAAGGAGCAGGGCTCGATGAGCAGTTCTTC. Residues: CASSEGAGLDEQFF.

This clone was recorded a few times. Written as DNA, the CDR3 is TGCGCCAGCAGCCAAGATCTGACTAGCGGGAAAGATACGCAGTATTTT. Amino acids: CASSQDLTSGKDTQYF. The V call is TRBV4-1, the J call TRBJ2-3; 11 positions match TRBD2. CDR3 size: 16 residues. After removal of 0 bases from V and 5 bases from J, the junction contained 4 bases not matched to a gene. From germline, CDR1 is MGHRA and CDR2 YSYEKL.

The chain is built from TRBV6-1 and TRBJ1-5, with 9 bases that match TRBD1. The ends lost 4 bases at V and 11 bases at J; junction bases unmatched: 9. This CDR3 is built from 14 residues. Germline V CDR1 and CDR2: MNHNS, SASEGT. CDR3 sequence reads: CASSGGTGPSSQHF. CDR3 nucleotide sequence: TGTGCCAGCAGTGGAGGGACAGGGCCCTCTTCCCAGCATTTT.

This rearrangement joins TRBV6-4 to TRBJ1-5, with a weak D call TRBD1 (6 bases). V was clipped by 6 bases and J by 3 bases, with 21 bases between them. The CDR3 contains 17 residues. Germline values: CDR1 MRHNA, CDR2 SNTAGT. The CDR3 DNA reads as TGTGCCAGCAGCCCTTGGGATCGGGCAGGGGTCAATCAGCCCCAGCATTTT. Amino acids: CASSPWDRAGVNQPQHF.

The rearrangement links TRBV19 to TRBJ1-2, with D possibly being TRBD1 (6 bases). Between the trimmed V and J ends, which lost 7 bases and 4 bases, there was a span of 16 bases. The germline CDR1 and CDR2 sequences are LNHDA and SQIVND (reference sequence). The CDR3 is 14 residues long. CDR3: CASTKLSRGYGYTF. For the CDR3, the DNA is TGTGCCAGTACCAAATTATCCAGGGGCTATGGCTACACCTTC.

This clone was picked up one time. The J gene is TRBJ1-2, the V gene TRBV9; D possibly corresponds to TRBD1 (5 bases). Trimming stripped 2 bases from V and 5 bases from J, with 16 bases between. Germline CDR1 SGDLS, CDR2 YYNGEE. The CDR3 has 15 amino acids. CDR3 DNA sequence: TGTGCCAGCAGCGTTCAGGGAAACCCAATTTATGGCTACACCTTC. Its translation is CASSVQGNPIYGYTF.

The CDR3 is CASSAGTSAQYF. CDR3 sequence (DNA): TGTGCCAGCAGCGCCGGGACATCGGCCCAGTACTTC. V and J are TRBV13 and TRBJ2-4; weak D call: TRBD1 (6 bases). The CDR3 extends over 12 amino acids. V lost 5 bases, J lost 13 bases, and 15 bases lay in between. Germline-derived CDR1 and CDR2 are PRHDT and FYEKMQ (reference sequence).

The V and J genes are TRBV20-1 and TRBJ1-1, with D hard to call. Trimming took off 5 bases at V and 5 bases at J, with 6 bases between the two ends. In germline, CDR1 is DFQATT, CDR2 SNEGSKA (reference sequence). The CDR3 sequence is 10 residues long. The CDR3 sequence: CSAETTEAFF. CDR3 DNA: TGCAGTGCTGAAACAACTGAAGCTTTCTTT.

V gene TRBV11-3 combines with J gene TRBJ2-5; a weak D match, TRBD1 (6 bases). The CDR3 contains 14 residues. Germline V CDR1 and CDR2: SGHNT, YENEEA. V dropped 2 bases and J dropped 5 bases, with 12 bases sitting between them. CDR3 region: CASSLQGFSETQYF. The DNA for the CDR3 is TGTGCCAGCAGCTTACAGGGGTTCTCTGAGACCCAGTACTTC.

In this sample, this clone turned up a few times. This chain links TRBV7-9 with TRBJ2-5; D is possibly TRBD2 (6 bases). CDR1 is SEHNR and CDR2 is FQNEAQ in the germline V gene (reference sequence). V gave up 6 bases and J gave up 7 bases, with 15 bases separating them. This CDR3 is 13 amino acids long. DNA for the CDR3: TGTGCCAGCAGTCGTGGTGCGGGAAGGACCCAGTACTTC. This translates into CASSRGAGRTQYF.

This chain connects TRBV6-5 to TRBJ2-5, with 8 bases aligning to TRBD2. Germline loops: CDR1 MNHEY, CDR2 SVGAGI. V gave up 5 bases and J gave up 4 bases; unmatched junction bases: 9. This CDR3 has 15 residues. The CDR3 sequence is CASSPPGGGGETQYF. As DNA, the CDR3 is TGTGCCAGCAGTCCTCCGGGGGGGGGCGGAGAGACCCAGTACTTC.

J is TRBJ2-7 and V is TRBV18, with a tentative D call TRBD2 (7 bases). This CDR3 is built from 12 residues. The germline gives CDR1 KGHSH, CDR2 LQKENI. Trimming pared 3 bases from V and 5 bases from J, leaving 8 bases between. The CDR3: CASSPGGHEQYF. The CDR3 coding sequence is TGTGCCAGCTCACCGGGGGGGCACGAGCAGTACTTC.

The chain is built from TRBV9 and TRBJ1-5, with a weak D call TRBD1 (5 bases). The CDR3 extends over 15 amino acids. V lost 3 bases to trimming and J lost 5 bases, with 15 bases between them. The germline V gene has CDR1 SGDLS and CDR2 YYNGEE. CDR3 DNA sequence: TGTGCCAGCAGCGCCGCAGGGCGATCTGATCAGCCCCAGCATTTT. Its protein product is CASSAAGRSDQPQHF.

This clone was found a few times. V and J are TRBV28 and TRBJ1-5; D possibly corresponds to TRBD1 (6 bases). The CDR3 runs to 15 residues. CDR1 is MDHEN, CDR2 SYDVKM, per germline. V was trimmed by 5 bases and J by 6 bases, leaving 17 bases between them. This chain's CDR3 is CASSTGTPGLQPQHF. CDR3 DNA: TGTGCCAGCAGTACCGGGACACCAGGTCTTCAGCCCCAGCATTTT.

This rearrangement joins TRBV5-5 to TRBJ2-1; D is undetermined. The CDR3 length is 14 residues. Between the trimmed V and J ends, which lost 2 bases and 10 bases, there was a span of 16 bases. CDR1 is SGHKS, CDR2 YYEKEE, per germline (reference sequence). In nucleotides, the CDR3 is TGTGCCAGCAGCTTCAGTTCCACCTGGCGGGAGCAGTTCTTC. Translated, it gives CASSFSSTWREQFF.

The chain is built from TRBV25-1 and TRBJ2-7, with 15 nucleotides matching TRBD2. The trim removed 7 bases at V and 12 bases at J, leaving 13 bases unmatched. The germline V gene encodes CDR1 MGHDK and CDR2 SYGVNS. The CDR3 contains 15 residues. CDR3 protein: CASKGLAGGPGALYF. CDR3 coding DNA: TGTGCCAGCAAAGGACTAGCGGGAGGGCCGGGAGCGTTGTACTTC.

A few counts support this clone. CDR3 DNA sequence: TGTGCCAGCAGCCTCGGACTGAACTATGGCTACACCTTC. It translates to CASSLGLNYGYTF. The rearrangement links TRBV13 to TRBJ1-2; unclear D gene. Trimming took off 5 bases at V and 2 bases at J, with 9 bases between the two ends. CDR3 length: 13 amino acids. Germline CDR1 reads PRHDT; CDR2 reads FYEKMQ (reference sequence).

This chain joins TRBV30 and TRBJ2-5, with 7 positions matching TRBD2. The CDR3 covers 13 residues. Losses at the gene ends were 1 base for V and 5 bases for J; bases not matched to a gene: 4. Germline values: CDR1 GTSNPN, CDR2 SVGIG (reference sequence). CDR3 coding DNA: TGTGCCTGGAGTGGACTAGCCCGGGAGACCCAGTACTTC. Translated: CAWSGLARETQYF.

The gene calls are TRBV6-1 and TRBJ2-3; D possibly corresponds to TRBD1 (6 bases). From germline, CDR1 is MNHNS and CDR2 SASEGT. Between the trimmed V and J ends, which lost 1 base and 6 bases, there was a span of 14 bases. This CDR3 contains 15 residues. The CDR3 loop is CASSEGGGTHDTQYF. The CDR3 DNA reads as TGTGCCAGCAGTGAAGGAGGGGGAACCCATGATACGCAGTATTTT.

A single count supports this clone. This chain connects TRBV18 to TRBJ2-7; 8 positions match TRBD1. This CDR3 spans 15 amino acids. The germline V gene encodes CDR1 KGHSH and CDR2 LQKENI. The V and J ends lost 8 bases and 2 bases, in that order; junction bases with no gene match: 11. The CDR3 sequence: CASLGLLGQAYEQYF. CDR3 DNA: TGTGCCAGCCTCGGCCTTCTGGGACAGGCCTACGAGCAGTACTTC. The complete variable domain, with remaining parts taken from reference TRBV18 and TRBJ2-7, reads NAGVMQNPRHLVRRRGQEARLRCSPMKGHSHVYWYRQLPEEGLKFMVYLQKENIIDESGMPKERFSAEFPKEGPSILRIQQVVRGDSAAYFCASLGLLGQAYEQYFGPGTRLTVT.

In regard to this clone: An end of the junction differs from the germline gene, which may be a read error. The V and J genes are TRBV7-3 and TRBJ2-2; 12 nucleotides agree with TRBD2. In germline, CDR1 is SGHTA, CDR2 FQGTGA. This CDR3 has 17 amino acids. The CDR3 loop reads CASSFASGGAGTGEPFF. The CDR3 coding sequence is TGTGCCAGCAGCTTTGCTAGCGGGGGGGCTGGTACCGGGGAGCCGTTTTTT.

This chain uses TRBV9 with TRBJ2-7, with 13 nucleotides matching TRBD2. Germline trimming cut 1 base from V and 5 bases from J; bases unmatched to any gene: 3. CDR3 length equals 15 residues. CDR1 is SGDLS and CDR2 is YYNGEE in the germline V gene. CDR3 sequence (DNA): TGTGCCAGCAGCGTAACTAGCGGGGGGGCCAACGAGCAGTACTTC. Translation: CASSVTSGGANEQYF.

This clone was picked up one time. CDR3: CASSGGGPLNEQFF. The CDR3 DNA reads TGTGCCAGCAGTGGGGGAGGGCCGCTCAATGAGCAGTTCTTC. The rearrangement uses TRBV2 and TRBJ2-1, with TRBD2 identical over 7 bases. The germline gives CDR1 SNHLY, CDR2 FYNNEI. This CDR3 contains 14 residues. V shed 4 bases, J shed 6 bases, and the junction held 6 bases outside the gene matches.

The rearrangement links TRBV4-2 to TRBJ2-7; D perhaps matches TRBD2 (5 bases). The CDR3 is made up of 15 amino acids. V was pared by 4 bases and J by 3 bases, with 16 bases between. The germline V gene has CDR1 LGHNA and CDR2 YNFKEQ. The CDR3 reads CASSRRGGEDYEQYF. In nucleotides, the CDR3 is TGTGCCAGCAGCCGCCGTGGAGGAGAGGACTACGAGCAGTACTTC.

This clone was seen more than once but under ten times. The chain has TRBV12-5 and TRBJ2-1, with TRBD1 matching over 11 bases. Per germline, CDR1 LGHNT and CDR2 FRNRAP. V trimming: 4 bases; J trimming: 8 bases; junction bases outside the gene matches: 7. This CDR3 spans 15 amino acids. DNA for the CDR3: TGTGCTAGTGGTTCCGGGACAGGGGGTGAAGATGAGCAGTTCTTC. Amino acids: CASGSGTGGEDEQFF.